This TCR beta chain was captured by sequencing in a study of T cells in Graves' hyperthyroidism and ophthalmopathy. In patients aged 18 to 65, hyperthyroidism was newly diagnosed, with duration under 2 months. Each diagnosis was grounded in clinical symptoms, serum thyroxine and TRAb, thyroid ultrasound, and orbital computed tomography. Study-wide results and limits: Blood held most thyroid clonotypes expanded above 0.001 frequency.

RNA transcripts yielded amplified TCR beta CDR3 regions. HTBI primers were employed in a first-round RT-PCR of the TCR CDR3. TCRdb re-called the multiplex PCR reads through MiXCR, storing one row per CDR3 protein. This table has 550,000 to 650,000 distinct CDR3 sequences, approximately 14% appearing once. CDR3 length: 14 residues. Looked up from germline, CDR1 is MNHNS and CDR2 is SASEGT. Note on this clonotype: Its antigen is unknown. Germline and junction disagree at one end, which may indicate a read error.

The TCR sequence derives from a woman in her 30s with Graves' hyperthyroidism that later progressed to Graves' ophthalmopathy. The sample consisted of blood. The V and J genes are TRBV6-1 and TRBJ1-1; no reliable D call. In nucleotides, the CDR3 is TGTGTCAGCAGTGCGCTAAGTTCCAACACTGAAGCTTTCTTT. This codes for CVSSALSSNTEAFF.